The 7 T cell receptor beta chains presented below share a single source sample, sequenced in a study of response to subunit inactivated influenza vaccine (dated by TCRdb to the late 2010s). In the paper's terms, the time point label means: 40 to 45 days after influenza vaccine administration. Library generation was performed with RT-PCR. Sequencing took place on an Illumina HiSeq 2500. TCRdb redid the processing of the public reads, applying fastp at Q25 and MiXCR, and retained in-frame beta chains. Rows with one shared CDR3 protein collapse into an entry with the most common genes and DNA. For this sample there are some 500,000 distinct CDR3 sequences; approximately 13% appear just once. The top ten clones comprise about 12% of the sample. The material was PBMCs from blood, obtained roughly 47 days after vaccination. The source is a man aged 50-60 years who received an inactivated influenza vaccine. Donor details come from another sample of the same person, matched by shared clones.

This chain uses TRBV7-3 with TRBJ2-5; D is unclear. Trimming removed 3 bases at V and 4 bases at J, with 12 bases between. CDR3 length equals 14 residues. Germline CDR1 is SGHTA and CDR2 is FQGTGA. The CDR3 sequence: CASSFGVGRETQYF. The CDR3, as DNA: TGTGCCAGCAGCTTCGGAGTAGGCAGAGAGACCCAGTACTTC.

The CDR3 sequence is CASSDYRVGEQYF. The CDR3 DNA sequence: TGCGCCAGCAGTGACTACAGGGTGGGCGAGCAGTACTTC. The J gene is TRBJ2-7, the V gene TRBV10-1, with D maybe TRBD1 (6 bases). The CDR3 consists of 13 residues. V was pared by 3 bases and J by 6 bases, with 12 bases between. Germline CDR1 WNHNN, CDR2 SYGVQD (reference sequence).

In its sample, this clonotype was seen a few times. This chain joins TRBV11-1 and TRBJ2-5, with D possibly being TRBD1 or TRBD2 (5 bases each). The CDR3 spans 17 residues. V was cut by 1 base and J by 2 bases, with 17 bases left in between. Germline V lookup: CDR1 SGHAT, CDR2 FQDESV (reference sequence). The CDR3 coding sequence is TGTGCCAGCAGCTTAGGCCCTTGGGGGTTGGGACAAGAGACCCAGTACTTC. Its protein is CASSLGPWGLGQETQYF.

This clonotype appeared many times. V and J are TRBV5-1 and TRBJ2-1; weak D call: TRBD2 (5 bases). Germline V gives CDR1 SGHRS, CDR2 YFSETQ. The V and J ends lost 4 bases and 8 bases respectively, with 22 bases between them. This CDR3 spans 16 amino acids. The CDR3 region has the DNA TGCGCCAGCAGCGCAGTAGAGACGAGGGTAGGCGATGAGCAGTTCTTC. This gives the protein CASSAVETRVGDEQFF.

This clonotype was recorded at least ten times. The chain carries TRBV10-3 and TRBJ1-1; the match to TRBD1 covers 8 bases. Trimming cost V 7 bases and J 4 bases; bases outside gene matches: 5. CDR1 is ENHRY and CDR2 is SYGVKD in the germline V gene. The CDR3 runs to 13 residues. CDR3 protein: CAITPGQGTEAFF. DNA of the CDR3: TGTGCCATCACCCCAGGACAGGGCACTGAAGCTTTCTTT.

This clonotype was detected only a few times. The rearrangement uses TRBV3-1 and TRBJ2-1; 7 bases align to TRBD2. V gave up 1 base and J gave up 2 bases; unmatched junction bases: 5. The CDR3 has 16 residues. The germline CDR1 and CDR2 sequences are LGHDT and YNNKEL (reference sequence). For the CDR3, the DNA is TGTGCCAGCAGCCAAGCGGCGGGGGTGACCTACAATGAGCAGTTCTTC. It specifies CASSQAAGVTYNEQFF.

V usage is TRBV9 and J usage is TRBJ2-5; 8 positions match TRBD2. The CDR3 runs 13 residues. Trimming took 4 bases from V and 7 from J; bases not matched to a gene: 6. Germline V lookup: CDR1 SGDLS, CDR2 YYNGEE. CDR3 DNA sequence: TGTGCCAGCAGCCCCCCCGGGAGGGGGACCCAGTACTTC. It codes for CASSPPGRGTQYF. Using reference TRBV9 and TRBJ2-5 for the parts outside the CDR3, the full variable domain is DSGVTQTPKHLITATGQRVTLRCSPRSGDLSVYWYQQSLDQGLQFLIQYYNGEERAKGNILERFSAQQFPDLHSELNLSSLELGDSALYFCASSPPGRGTQYFGPGTRLLVL.